These 16 T cell receptor beta chains originate from one sample sequenced in a study of Graves' ophthalmopathy and Graves' hyperthyroidism. Amplified material comprised TCR beta CDR3 regions derived from RNA transcripts. In the first round, RT-PCR was carried out with HTBI primers, and a multiplex PCR formed the second round. From the multiplex PCR reads, TCRdb called clonotypes with MiXCR, one entry per CDR3 protein. Of a few hundred thousand distinct CDR3 sequences in the sample, approximately 37% were seen once. The material sequenced was peripheral blood or thyroid tissue (not recorded which). The receptors derive from an adult man with Graves' hyperthyroidism.

This chain links TRBV10-2 with TRBJ2-5; 10 bases agree with TRBD2. This CDR3 is built from 14 residues. Unmatched junction bases numbered 10, after V lost 7 bases and J lost 8 bases. Germline V CDR1 and CDR2: WSHSY, SAAADI. The CDR3 DNA reads as TGCGCCAGCAACGGTCTAGCGGGGGCGGGAACCCAGTACTTC. Protein sequence: CASNGLAGAGTQYF.

The sample holds a few counts of this clonotype. The chain joins TRBV29-1 to TRBJ2-5; 10 bases map to TRBD1. Per the germline V gene, CDR1 is SQVTM and CDR2 is ANQGSEA. The J segment lost 4 bases and the V segment lost 1 base, leaving 3 bases of the junction unmatched. The length of the CDR3 is 14 residues. CDR3: CSVEARDRGETQYF. DNA of the CDR3: TGCAGCGTTGAAGCTCGGGACAGGGGAGAGACCCAGTACTTC. The variable domain in full, with the rest retrieved from reference TRBV29-1 and TRBJ2-5, is SAVISQKPSRDICQRGTSLTIQCQVDSQVTMMFWYRQQPGQSLTLIATANQGSEATYESGFVIDKFPISRPNLTFSTLTVSNMSPEDSSIYLCSVEARDRGETQYFGPGTRLLVL.

The chain links TRBV29-1 to TRBJ1-2; 9 nucleotides line up with TRBD1. The CDR3 runs 13 residues. V shed 7 bases and J 3 bases; nucleotides not matched to a gene: 6. Germline CDR1 SQVTM, CDR2 ANQGSEA. CDR3 region: CSEVGQGDYGYTF. CDR3 in DNA: TGCAGCGAGGTGGGACAGGGAGACTATGGCTACACCTTC.

As regards this clonotype: A much larger clonotype is one base distant, so this may be a read error. The CDR3 does not close with the conserved phenylalanine or tryptophan, likely indicating a read error. The CDR3 DNA is TGCGCCAGCAGCAGATTCCAGGGGGAAGGCACTGAAGCTTTCTCT. As protein: CASSRFQGEGTEAFS. The chain has TRBV5-1 and TRBJ1-1, with TRBD1 matching 7 bases. V lost 4 bases, J lost 4 bases, and 10 bases stayed unmatched. This CDR3 region has 15 residues. Germline V CDR1 and CDR2: SGHRS, YFSETQ.

This chain joins TRBV29-1 and TRBJ2-7, with 11 bases fitting TRBD1. J was trimmed by 7 bases and V by 8 bases; bases with no gene match: 10. Germline-derived CDR1 and CDR2 are SQVTM and ANQGSEA. The CDR3 loop spans 13 amino acids. CDR3 in amino acids: CSSPGTGGGEQYF. For the CDR3, the DNA is TGCAGCTCTCCCGGGACAGGGGGTGGGGAGCAGTACTTC.

The rearrangement uses TRBV11-2 and TRBJ2-3; D is perhaps TRBD1 or TRBD2 (5 bases each). The CDR3 runs to 14 residues. The V end was cut by 8 bases, the J end by 5 bases, with 17 bases between. Germline CDR1 SGHAT, CDR2 FQNNGV. CDR3 loop: CASATGTPRDTQYF. Here the CDR3 DNA reads TGTGCCAGCGCGACCGGGACCCCAAGAGATACGCAGTATTTT.

The rearrangement joins TRBV29-1 to TRBJ1-2; D may be TRBD1 (5 bases). Trimming pared 5 bases from V and 4 bases from J, leaving 11 bases between. The CDR3 totals 12 residues. CDR1 SQVTM and CDR2 ANQGSEA come from the germline V gene. In DNA form, the CDR3 reads TGCAGCGTTTTCGACAGTCGCTATGGCTACACCTTC. This translates into CSVFDSRYGYTF. Looking up the rest from reference TRBV29-1 and TRBJ1-2 gives the full variable domain: SAVISQKPSRDICQRGTSLTIQCQVDSQVTMMFWYRQQPGQSLTLIATANQGSEATYESGFVIDKFPISRPNLTFSTLTVSNMSPEDSSIYLCSVFDSRYGYTFGSGTRLTVV.

The sample holds many counts of this clonotype. The rearrangement joins TRBV9 to TRBJ1-1; D is possibly TRBD1 (5 bases). This CDR3 spans 16 amino acids. With 0 bases removed from V and 6 bases from J, the gap between germline ends came to 18 bases. Germline CDR1 and CDR2: SGDLS and YYNGEE. The CDR3 loop is CASSVGDLRQNSEAFF. CDR3 bases: TGTGCCAGCAGCGTAGGGGACCTAAGACAAAACTCTGAAGCTTTCTTT. Variable domain in full (rest from reference TRBV9 and TRBJ1-1): DSGVTQTPKHLITATGQRVTLRCSPRSGDLSVYWYQQSLDQGLQFLIQYYNGEERAKGNILERFSAQQFPDLHSELNLSSLELGDSALYFCASSVGDLRQNSEAFFGQGTRLTVV.

With regard to this clonotype: Possible read error: a much larger clone is one base away. This chain joins TRBV7-2 and TRBJ1-2, with D tentatively TRBD1 (5 bases). This CDR3 has 14 amino acids. CDR1 is SGHTA and CDR2 is FQGNSA in the germline V gene. CDR3 in DNA: TGTGCCAGCAACTTAGCGGCATTAGGGGATGGCTACACCTTC. The encoded protein is CASNLAALGDGYTF.

This clonotype occurred many times. The chain links TRBV24-1 to TRBJ1-2; 7 bases are shared with TRBD1. This CDR3 is built from 15 residues. Looked up from germline, CDR1 is KGHDR and CDR2 is SFDVKD. V shed 6 bases, J shed 1 base, and the junction held 7 bases outside the gene matches. This CDR3 is CATSSRTGDNYGYTF. The CDR3 DNA reads TGTGCCACCAGTTCGAGGACAGGAGATAACTATGGCTACACCTTC.

In the case of this clonotype: It may be a read error: a sequence one base away is much more abundant. The CDR3 here is CASSLGVDRQETQHF. The CDR3 bases are TGTGCCAGCAGCTTAGGCGTAGACAGACAAGAGACCCAGCACTTC. V is TRBV13 and J is TRBJ2-5, with D perhaps matching TRBD1 (5 bases). CDR1 is PRHDT and CDR2 is FYEKMQ in the germline V gene (reference sequence). The CDR3 has 15 amino acids.

This clonotype was counted many times. The chain combines TRBV7-6 with TRBJ1-1, with D tentatively TRBD1 (5 bases). Germline CDR1 SGHVS, CDR2 FNYEAQ. V was shortened by 6 bases and J by 11 bases, with 16 bases between the two germline ends. The CDR3 covers 12 residues. Written as DNA, the CDR3 is TGTGCCAGCAGTCTACCCGGGACCCCGGCTTTCTTT. Encoded protein: CASSLPGTPAFF.

This clonotype was recorded at least ten times. J is TRBJ2-5 and V is TRBV19, with 8 bases aligning to TRBD1. There are 16 residues in the CDR3. Germline-derived CDR1 and CDR2 are LNHDA and SQIVND (reference sequence). V was clipped by 3 bases and J by 2 bases; unmatched bases: 8. The CDR3 DNA reads TGTGCCAGTAGTATTCCAGGGGGCGCGACTCAAGAGACCCAGTACTTC. It codes for CASSIPGGATQETQYF.

This clonotype was seen only a few times. V usage is TRBV25-1 and J usage is TRBJ1-2, with D perhaps TRBD1 (6 bases). CDR3 length: 14 amino acids. Germline V lookup: CDR1 MGHDK, CDR2 SYGVNS. V was pared by 5 bases and J by 4 bases, with 14 bases between. The CDR3 DNA sequence: TGTGCCAGCAGTTCCCTAGGGGGAGCCTATGGCTACACCTTC. Encoded protein: CASSSLGGAYGYTF.

The rearrangement links TRBV20-1 to TRBJ2-3; D remains unclear. This CDR3 has 14 residues. Deletions cut 1 base from V and 2 bases from J, with 10 bases between. Looked up from germline, CDR1 is DFQATT and CDR2 is SNEGSKA (reference sequence). CDR3 in DNA: TGCAGTGCTAGAGCCCCCTCTTTCACAGATACGCAGTATTTT. Translated, it gives CSARAPSFTDTQYF.

This clonotype was seen just once. The junction shows a germline mismatch at one end, possibly a read error. The chain recombines TRBV24-1 with TRBJ1-1; 8 positions match TRBD1. In germline, CDR1 is KGHDR, CDR2 SFDVKD. The CDR3 is 16 residues long. CDR3 nucleotide sequence: TGTGCCACCAGTGACACCGACAGGGGATCCTACAATGAAGCTCTCTTT. Protein: CATSDTDRGSYNEALF.